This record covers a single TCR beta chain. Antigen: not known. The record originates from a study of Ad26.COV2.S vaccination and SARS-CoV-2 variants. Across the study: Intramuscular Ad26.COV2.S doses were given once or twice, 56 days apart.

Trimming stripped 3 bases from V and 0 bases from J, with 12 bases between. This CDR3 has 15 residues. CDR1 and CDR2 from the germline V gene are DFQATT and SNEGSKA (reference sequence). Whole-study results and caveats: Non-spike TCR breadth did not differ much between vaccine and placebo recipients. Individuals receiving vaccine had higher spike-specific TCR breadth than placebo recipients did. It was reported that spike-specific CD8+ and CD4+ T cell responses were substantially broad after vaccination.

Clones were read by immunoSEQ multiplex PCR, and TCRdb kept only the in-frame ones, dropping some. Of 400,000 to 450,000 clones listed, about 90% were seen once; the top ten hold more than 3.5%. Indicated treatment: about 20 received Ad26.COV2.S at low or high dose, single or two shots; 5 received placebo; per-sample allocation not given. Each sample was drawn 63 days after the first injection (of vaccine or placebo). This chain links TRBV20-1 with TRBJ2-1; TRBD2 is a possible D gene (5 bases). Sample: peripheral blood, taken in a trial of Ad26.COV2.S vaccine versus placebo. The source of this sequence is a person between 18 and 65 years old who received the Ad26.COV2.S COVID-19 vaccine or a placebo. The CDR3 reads CSASDGGRSYNEQFF. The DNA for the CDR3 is TGCAGTGCTAGTGACGGCGGGCGCTCCTACAATGAGCAGTTCTTC.